This entry lists 19 T cell receptor beta chains sequenced from one sample in a study of regulatory T cells in long-lasting Graves disease. Construction of the TCR beta libraries employed iRepertoire HTBI primers in conjunction with Arm-PCR of CDR3 regions. TCRdb re-analysed the multiplex PCR reads in MiXCR, keeping a single row per CDR3 protein. This sample has 600,000 to 800,000 distinct CDR3 sequences, with 25% to 35% found just once. The time point denotes: persistent/refractory GD, antithyroid drugs over 5 years with positive TRAb. Isolated PBMC RNA provided the starting material for the TCR library. The material was peripheral blood mononuclear cells (PBMCs), obtained when the disease was refractory, from a patient treated with antithyroid drugs. The receptors were sampled from a female donor with Graves disease.

This chain links TRBV7-2 with TRBJ2-7; 7 bases fit TRBD1. Germline V CDR1 and CDR2: SGHTA, FQGNSA. The length of the CDR3 is 15 residues. Trimming at V came to 2 bases and at J to 4 bases, leaving 8 bases not matched to a gene. CDR3 amino acids: CASSLMTAQGYEQYF. The DNA of the CDR3 is TGTGCCAGCAGCTTAATGACAGCACAGGGGTACGAGCAGTACTTC.

The chain has TRBV15 and TRBJ2-4; a possible D gene is TRBD1 (6 bases). Germline-derived CDR1 and CDR2 are LNHNV and YYDKDF (reference sequence). V shed 0 bases and J shed 0 bases, with 15 bases lying between them. There are 18 residues in the CDR3. The CDR3 DNA reads TGTGCCACCAGCAGAGATCCAGCGACAGGAATAGCCAAAAACATTCAGTACTTC. Protein: CATSRDPATGIAKNIQYF.

The J gene is TRBJ1-5, the V gene TRBV19; D is possibly TRBD1 (5 bases). The CDR3 covers 17 residues. Looked up from germline, CDR1 is LNHDA and CDR2 is SQIVND (reference sequence). V was trimmed by 8 bases and J by 1 base, leaving 21 bases between them. CDR3 sequence (DNA): TGTGCCAGTGACCGAGAGGGGAGGTCGTGGAGCAATCAGCCCCAGCATTTT. Encoded protein: CASDREGRSWSNQPQHF.

The chain uses TRBV6-1 and TRBJ2-6, with TRBD1 as a possible D gene (5 bases). Trimming removed 6 bases at V and 1 base at J, with 25 bases between. This CDR3 is 20 amino acids long. Germline V gives CDR1 MNHNS, CDR2 SASEGT. CDR3 amino acids: CASSRRSLAGILSGANVLTF. The CDR3 nucleotides read TGTGCCAGCAGCCGACGATCCTTAGCAGGGATCCTATCTGGGGCCAACGTCCTGACTTTC.

This rearrangement joins TRBV13 to TRBJ1-6; D is possibly TRBD1 (5 bases). V was pared by 4 bases and J by 8 bases, with 15 bases between. From germline, CDR1 is PRHDT and CDR2 FYEKMQ (reference sequence). The CDR3 runs to 15 residues. The CDR3 here is CASSSLGRADSPLHF. Written as DNA, the CDR3 is TGTGCCAGCAGCTCCTTGGGACGGGCGGATTCACCCCTCCACTTT.

The genes are TRBV3-1 and TRBJ1-1, with D perhaps matching TRBD1 (6 bases). CDR3 size: 15 residues. The germline CDR1 and CDR2 sequences are LGHDT and YNNKEL (reference sequence). V lost 4 bases and J lost 0, with 12 bases in between. This chain's CDR3 is CASSLLGALNTEAFF. The CDR3 coding sequence is TGTGCCAGCAGCCTCTTGGGGGCTTTGAACACTGAAGCTTTCTTT.

The sample holds a few counts of this clonotype. The chain joins TRBV19 to TRBJ1-2; 7 positions match TRBD1. Trimming cost V 7 bases and J 4 bases; bases outside gene matches: 9. Germline V lookup: CDR1 LNHDA, CDR2 SQIVND (reference sequence). This CDR3 contains 14 residues. CDR3 nucleotide sequence: TGTGCCAGTACCCACGACAGGGATCCCTATGGCTACACCTTC. Amino acid sequence: CASTHDRDPYGYTF.

This clonotype has only a few counts. The J gene is TRBJ1-1, the V gene TRBV29-1; 8 nucleotides agree with TRBD1. With 5 bases clipped from V and 5 bases from J, the junction kept 7 bases outside the gene matches. Germline CDR1 reads SQVTM; CDR2 reads ANQGSEA. CDR3 size: 13 residues. DNA for the CDR3: TGCAGCGTTCAAGGACAGGGCGGGACTGAAGCTTTCTTT. This gives the protein CSVQGQGGTEAFF.

This clonotype occurred many times. The rearrangement uses TRBV2 and TRBJ1-4; no clear D gene. The V gene's germline CDR1 is SNHLY and CDR2 FYNNEI. The CDR3 covers 13 residues. With 2 bases removed from V and 5 bases from J, the gap between germline ends came to 6 bases. The CDR3: CASSETENEKLFF. CDR3 DNA sequence: TGTGCCAGCAGTGAAACAGAAAATGAAAAACTGTTTTTT.

In its sample, this clonotype was seen many times. The chain is built from TRBV2 and TRBJ1-2; TRBD1 aligns across 10 bases. The CDR3 is 14 residues long. CDR1 SNHLY and CDR2 FYNNEI come from the germline V gene. J gave up 5 bases and V 6 bases, and 6 bases lay outside the gene matches. CDR3: CASRVGQGIYGYTF. The CDR3 coding sequence is TGTGCCAGCAGGGTGGGACAGGGGATTTATGGCTACACCTTC.

The DNA of the CDR3 is TGTGCCAGCAGTCCAAGCGGGGGTGTAACCCAGTACTTC. This codes for CASSPSGGVTQYF. This rearrangement joins TRBV6-1 to TRBJ2-5; the match to TRBD2 covers 8 bases. Trimming took 5 bases from V and 8 from J; bases not matched to a gene: 7. Germline assignment: CDR1 MNHNS and CDR2 SASEGT. There are 13 residues in the CDR3.

This clonotype was counted many times. V is TRBV5-5 and J is TRBJ2-5; perhaps TRBD1 as D (5 bases). CDR1 and CDR2 (germline): SGHKS, YYEKEE (reference sequence). Trimming took off 4 bases at V and 1 base at J, with 20 bases between the two ends. This CDR3 is built from 17 residues. The CDR3 DNA is TGTGCCAGCAGCCCCAGCTCGGCCGGACACTTCCAAGAGACCCAGTACTTC. The encoded protein is CASSPSSAGHFQETQYF.

This clonotype was picked up many times. This CDR3 is CSARDLALPRVYGYTF. In nucleotides, the CDR3 is TGCAGTGCTAGAGATCTAGCCTTGCCCCGTGTCTATGGCTACACCTTC. The rearrangement links TRBV20-1 to TRBJ1-2, with D hard to call. V was cut by 0 bases and J by 4 bases, with 18 bases left in between. Per the germline V gene, CDR1 is DFQATT and CDR2 is SNEGSKA (reference sequence). The CDR3 has 16 amino acids.

The rearrangement joins TRBV29-1 to TRBJ2-3, with 7 bases that match TRBD1. The CDR3 has 13 residues. Per germline, CDR1 SQVTM and CDR2 ANQGSEA. Trimming took 3 bases from V and 6 from J; bases not matched to a gene: 6. CDR3 coding DNA: TGCAGCGTTGAGGCAGGGGGTGTGGATACGCAGTATTTT. Translation gives CSVEAGGVDTQYF.

Details on this clonotype: A much larger clone lies a single base off, so this may be a read error. The CDR3 spells CASSLLGRGGNIEAFF. CDR3 bases: TGTGCCAGCAGTTTATTGGGCAGGGGAGGGAACATTGAAGCTTTCTTT. This sequence joins TRBV28 and TRBJ1-1; possible D gene TRBD1, 6 bases. This CDR3 has 16 amino acids. Germline values: CDR1 MDHEN, CDR2 SYDVKM.

This chain uses TRBV7-8 with TRBJ1-4; no clear D. V was trimmed by 3 bases and J by 3 bases, leaving 14 bases between them. The CDR3 extends over 16 amino acids. CDR1 is SGHVS and CDR2 is FQNEAQ in the germline V gene. CDR3 in amino acids: CASSFRRVRPNEKLFF. The DNA for the CDR3 is TGTGCCAGCAGCTTCAGACGGGTCCGACCTAATGAAAAACTGTTTTTT.

The table lists this clonotype with many counts. The chain couples TRBV28 to TRBJ2-7, with D uncertain. V lost 7 bases and J lost 2, with 12 bases in between. The CDR3 has 13 residues. CDR1 and CDR2 (germline): MDHEN, SYDVKM. CDR3 protein: CASNGVRAYEQYF. CDR3 bases: TGTGCCAGCAATGGGGTTCGAGCCTACGAGCAGTACTTC.

Turning to this clonotype: A much larger clone differs from this one at a single base, so this may be a read error. V usage is TRBV2 and J usage is TRBJ2-5, with D maybe TRBD1 (5 bases). Germline lookup yields CDR1 SNHLY and CDR2 FYNNEI. The CDR3 loop spans 14 amino acids. The CDR3 loop is CAGSDAGNVETQYF. DNA of the CDR3: TGTGCCGGCAGTGATGCAGGGAATGTAGAGACCCAGTACTTC.

This clonotype was detected only once. The chain couples TRBV13 to TRBJ1-1, with a weak D call TRBD1 (6 bases). Germline CDR1 reads PRHDT; CDR2 reads FYEKMQ (reference sequence). This CDR3 has 17 amino acids. V dropped 2 bases and J dropped 0 bases, with 16 bases sitting between them. This CDR3 reads CASSLSEQGRMNTEAFF. The CDR3 nucleotides are TGTGCCAGCAGCTTATCCGAACAGGGAAGAATGAACACTGAAGCTTTCTTT. Combining the CDR3 with reference TRBV13 and TRBJ1-1 gives the whole variable domain AAGVIQSPRHLIKEKRETATLKCYPIPRHDTVYWYQQGPGQDPQFLISFYEKMQSDKGSIPDRFSAQQFSDYHSELNMSSLELGDSALYFCASSLSEQGRMNTEAFFGQGTRLTVV.